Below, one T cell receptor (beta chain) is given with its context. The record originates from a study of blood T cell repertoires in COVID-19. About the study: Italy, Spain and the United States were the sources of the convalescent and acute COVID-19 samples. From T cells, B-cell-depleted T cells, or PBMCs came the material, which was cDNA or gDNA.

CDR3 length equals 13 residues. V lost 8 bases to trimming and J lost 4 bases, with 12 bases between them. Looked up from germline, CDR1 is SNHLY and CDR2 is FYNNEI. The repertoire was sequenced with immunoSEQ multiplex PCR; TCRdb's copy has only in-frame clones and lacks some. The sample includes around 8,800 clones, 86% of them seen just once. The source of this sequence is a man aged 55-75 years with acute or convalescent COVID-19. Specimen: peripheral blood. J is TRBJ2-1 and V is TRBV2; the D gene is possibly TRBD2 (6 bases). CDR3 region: CASGSGVYNEQFF. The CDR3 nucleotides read TGTGCCAGCGGTAGCGGAGTATACAATGAGCAGTTCTTC.